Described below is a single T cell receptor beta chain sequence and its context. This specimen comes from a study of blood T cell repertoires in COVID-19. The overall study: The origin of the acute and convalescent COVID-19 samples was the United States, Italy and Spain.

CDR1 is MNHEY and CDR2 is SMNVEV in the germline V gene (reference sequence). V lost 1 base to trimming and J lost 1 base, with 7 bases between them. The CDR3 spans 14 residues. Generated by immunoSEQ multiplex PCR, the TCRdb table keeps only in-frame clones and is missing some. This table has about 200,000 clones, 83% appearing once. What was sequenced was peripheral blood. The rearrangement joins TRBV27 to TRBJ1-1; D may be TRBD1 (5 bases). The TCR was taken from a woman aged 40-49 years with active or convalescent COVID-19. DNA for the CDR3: TGTGCCAGCAGTTTATTGGACACGAACACTGAAGCTTTCTTT. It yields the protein CASSLLDTNTEAFF.